The 6 T cell receptor beta chains below come from one sample, sequenced in a study of beta chain features in type 1 diabetes. No antigen is known for these receptors. Study observations and caveats: People with Type 1 diabetes carried modestly yet significantly shorter TCRB CDR3s in all four CD4+ subsets.

The study reverse transcribed the entire isolated RNA, so it sequenced expressed TCRB transcripts. Measured with immunoSEQ multiplex PCR; TCRdb has only the in-frame clones, and not every one. The repertoire holds around 250,000 clones, with 24% as singletons. The sequencing input was naive CD4+ T cells from blood. These TCRs come from a woman in her 30s with type 1 diabetes.

This clone appeared a few times. The CDR3 nucleotides read TGTGCCAGCAGTTCCTCCTACGACGAGCAGTACTTC. Protein: CASSSSYDEQYF. The V call is TRBV27, the J call TRBJ2-7; the D is unclear. Germline CDR1 MNHEY, CDR2 SMNVEV (reference sequence). CDR3 size: 12 residues. V was clipped by 4 bases and J by 5 bases, with 9 bases between them.

The rearrangement joins TRBV9 to TRBJ2-7; 8 bases are a match to TRBD2. Germline lookup yields CDR1 SGDLS and CDR2 YYNGEE. This CDR3 has 16 residues. V shed 0 bases and J 1 base; nucleotides not matched to a gene: 6. The DNA of the CDR3 is TGTGCCAGCAGCGTAGGAGGAGGGACTAGTTCCTACGAGCAGTACTTC. As protein: CASSVGGGTSSYEQYF.

This clone was seen only a few times. V and J are TRBV29-1 and TRBJ2-1, with 14 bases fitting TRBD2. Germline CDR1 is SQVTM and CDR2 is ANQGSEA. This CDR3 has 13 amino acids. After removal of 5 bases from V and 15 bases from J, the junction contained 9 bases not matched to a gene. CDR3 loop: CSVPGLAGDVWFF. The CDR3 DNA reads as TGCAGCGTTCCGGGACTAGCGGGAGACGTGTGGTTCTTC.

This clone was seen a few times. V gene TRBV14 combines with J gene TRBJ2-1, with a weak D call TRBD2 (7 bases). V was cut by 1 base and J by 9 bases, with 13 bases left in between. There are 14 residues in the CDR3. Per germline, CDR1 SGHDN and CDR2 FVKESK. DNA of the CDR3: TGTGCCAGCAGCCAAGCGGGGGGCTTAGTTGAGCAGTTCTTC. Residues: CASSQAGGLVEQFF.

The rearrangement joins TRBV6-5 to TRBJ2-7, with no clear D. Germline values: CDR1 MNHEY, CDR2 SVGAGI. V shed 0 bases and J shed 3 bases, with 15 bases lying between them. CDR3 length: 16 residues. CDR3 in amino acids: CASSYSRQQSDYEQYF. The CDR3 coding sequence is TGTGCCAGCAGTTACTCGAGGCAGCAGAGTGACTACGAGCAGTACTTC.

The table lists this clone with a few counts. This chain links TRBV4-2 with TRBJ2-7, with TRBD2 identical over 10 bases. The CDR3 sequence is 16 residues long. Germline V gene sequence: CDR1 LGHNA, CDR2 YNFKEQ. J lost 3 bases, V lost 0 bases, and 5 bases had no gene match. CDR3 in amino acids: CASSQDLGLADYEQYF. The CDR3 DNA sequence: TGTGCCAGCAGCCAAGATTTAGGACTAGCGGACTACGAGCAGTACTTC.